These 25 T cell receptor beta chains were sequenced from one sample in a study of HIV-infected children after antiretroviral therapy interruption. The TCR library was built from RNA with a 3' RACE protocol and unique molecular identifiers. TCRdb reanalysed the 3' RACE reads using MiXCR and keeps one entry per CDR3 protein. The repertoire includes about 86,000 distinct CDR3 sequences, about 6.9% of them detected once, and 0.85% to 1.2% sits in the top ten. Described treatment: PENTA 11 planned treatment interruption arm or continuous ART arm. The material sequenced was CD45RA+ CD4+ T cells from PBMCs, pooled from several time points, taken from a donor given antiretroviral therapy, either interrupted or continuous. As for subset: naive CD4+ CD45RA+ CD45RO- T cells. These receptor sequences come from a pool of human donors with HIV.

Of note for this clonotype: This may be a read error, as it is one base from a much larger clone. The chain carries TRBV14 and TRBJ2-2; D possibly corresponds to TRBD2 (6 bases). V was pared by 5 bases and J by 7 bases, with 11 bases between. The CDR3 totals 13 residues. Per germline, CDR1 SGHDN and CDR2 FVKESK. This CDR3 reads CASSVVEGGELFF. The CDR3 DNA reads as TGTGCCAGCAGCGTAGTGGAGGGCGGGGAGCTGTTTTTT.

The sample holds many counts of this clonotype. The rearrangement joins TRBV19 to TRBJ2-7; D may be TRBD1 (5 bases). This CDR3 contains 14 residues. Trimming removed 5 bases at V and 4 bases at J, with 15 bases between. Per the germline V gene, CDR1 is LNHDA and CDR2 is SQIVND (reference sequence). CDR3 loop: CASSHRQQVYEQYF. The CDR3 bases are TGTGCCAGTAGTCACAGACAACAGGTTTACGAGCAGTACTTC. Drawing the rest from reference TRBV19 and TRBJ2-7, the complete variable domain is DGGITQSPKYLFRKEGQNVTLSCEQNLNHDAMYWYRQDPGQGLRLIYYSQIVNDFQKGDIAEGYSVSREKKESFPLTVTSAQKNPTAFYLCASSHRQQVYEQYFGPGTRLTVT.

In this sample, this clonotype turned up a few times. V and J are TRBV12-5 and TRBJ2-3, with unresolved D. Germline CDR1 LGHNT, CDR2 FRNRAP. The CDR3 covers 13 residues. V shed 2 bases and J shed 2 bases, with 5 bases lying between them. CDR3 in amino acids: CASGLPPTDTQYF. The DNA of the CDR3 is TGTGCTAGTGGTTTGCCTCCCACAGATACGCAGTATTTT. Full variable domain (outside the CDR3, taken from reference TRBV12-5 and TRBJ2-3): DARVTQTPRHKVTEMGQEVTMRCQPILGHNTVFWYRQTMMQGLELLAYFRNRAPLDDSGMPKDRFSAEMPDATLATLKIQPSEPRDSAVYFCASGLPPTDTQYFGPGTRLTVL.

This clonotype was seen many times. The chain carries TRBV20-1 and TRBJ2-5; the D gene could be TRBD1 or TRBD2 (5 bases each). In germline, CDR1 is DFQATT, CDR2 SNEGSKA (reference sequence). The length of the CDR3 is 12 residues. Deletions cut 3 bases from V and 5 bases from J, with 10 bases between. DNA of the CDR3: TGCAGTGCTAGTGAGGGGAAGGAGACCCAGTACTTC. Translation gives CSASEGKETQYF.

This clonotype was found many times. In nucleotides, the CDR3 is TGTGCCAGCTCGCGGAAGACAGGGGGATTCATGAACACTGAAGCTTTCTTT. It specifies CASSRKTGGFMNTEAFF. The rearrangement joins TRBV18 to TRBJ1-1; 9 nucleotides agree with TRBD1. CDR3 length equals 17 residues. V dropped 6 bases and J dropped 0; count of bases not matched to a gene: 11. The germline V gene encodes CDR1 KGHSH and CDR2 LQKENI.

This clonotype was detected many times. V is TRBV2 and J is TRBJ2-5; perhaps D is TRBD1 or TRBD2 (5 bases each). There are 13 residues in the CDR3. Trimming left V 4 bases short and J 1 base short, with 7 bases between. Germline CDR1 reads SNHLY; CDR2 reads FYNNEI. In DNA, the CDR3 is TGTGCCAGCAGTGCCGGGACCCAAGAGACCCAGTACTTC. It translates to CASSAGTQETQYF.

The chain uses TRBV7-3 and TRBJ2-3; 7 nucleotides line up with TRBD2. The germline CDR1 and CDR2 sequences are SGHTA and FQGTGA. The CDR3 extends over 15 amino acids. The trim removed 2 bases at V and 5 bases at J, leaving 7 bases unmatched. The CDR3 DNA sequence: TGTGCCAGCAGCTTACTTCGGGGGGTGGGAGATACGCAGTATTTT. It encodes CASSLLRGVGDTQYF.

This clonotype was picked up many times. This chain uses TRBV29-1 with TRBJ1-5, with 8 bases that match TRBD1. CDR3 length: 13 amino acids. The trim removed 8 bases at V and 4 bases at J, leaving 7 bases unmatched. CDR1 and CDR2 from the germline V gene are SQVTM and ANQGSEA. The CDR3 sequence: CSTSTGGNQPQHF. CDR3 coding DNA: TGCAGCACCTCAACAGGGGGGAATCAGCCCCAGCATTTT.

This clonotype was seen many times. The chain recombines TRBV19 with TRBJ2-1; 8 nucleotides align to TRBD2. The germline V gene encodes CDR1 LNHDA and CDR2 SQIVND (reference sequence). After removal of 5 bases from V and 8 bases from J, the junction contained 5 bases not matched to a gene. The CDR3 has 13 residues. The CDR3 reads CASSHGGAYEQFF. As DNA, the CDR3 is TGTGCCAGTAGTCACGGGGGGGCGTATGAGCAGTTCTTC. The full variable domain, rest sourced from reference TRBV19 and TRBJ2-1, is DGGITQSPKYLFRKEGQNVTLSCEQNLNHDAMYWYRQDPGQGLRLIYYSQIVNDFQKGDIAEGYSVSREKKESFPLTVTSAQKNPTAFYLCASSHGGAYEQFFGPGTRLTVL.

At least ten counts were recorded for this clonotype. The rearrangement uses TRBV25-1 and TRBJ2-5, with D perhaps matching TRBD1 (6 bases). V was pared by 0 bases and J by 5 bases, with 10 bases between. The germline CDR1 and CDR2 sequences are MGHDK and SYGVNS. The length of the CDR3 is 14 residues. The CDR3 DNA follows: TGTGCCAGCAGTGAATACCCAGGGGCCGAGACCCAGTACTTC. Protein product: CASSEYPGAETQYF.

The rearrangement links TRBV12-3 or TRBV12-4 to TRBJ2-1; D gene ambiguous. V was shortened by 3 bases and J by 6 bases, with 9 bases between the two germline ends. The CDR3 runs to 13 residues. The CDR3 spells CASSFSGFNEQFF. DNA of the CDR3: TGTGCCAGCAGTTTTTCAGGTTTCAATGAGCAGTTCTTC.

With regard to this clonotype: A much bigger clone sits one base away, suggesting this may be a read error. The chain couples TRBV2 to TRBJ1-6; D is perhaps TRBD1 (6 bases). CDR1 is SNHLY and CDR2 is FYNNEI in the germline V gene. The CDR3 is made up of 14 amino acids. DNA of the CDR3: TGTGCCAGCAGTGCACTCGGGGGCGCGTCACCCCCCCACTTT. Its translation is CASSALGGASPPHF. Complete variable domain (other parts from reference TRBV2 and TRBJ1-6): EPEVTQTPSHQVTQMGQEVILRCVPISNHLYFYWYRQILGQKVEFLVSFYNNEISEKSEIFDDQFSVERPDGSNFTLKIRSTKLEDSAMYFCASSALGGASPPHFGNGTRLTVT.

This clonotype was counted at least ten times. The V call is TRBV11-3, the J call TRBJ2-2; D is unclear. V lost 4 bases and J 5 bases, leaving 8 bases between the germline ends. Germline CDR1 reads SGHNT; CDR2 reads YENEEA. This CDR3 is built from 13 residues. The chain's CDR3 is CASSSKKTGELFF. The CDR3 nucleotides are TGTGCCAGCAGCTCCAAGAAGACCGGGGAGCTGTTTTTT.

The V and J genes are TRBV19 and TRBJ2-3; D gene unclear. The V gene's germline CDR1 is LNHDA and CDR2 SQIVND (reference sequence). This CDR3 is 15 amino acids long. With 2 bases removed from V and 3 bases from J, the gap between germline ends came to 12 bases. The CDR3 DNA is TGTGCCAGTAGTATACTGGGTGTAAAGACAGATACGCAGTATTTT. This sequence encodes CASSILGVKTDTQYF.

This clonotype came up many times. The CDR3 loop is CASSRNSGGDTIYF. CDR3 sequence (DNA): TGTGCCAGCAGCCGTAACTCAGGAGGAGACACCATATATTTT. This chain uses TRBV7-2 with TRBJ1-3; D remains ambiguous. The CDR3 is made up of 14 amino acids. The V gene's germline CDR1 is SGHTA and CDR2 FQGNSA. V was clipped by 5 bases and J by 8 bases, with 16 bases between them.

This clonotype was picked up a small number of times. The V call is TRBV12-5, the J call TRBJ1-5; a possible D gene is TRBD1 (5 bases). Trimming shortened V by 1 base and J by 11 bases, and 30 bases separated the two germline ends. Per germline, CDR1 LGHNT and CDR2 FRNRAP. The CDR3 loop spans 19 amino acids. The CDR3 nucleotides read TGTGCTAGTGGTTTGGGGCTATCGCGGACACCCGGGGTGGGTTTGACCCAGCATTTT. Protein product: CASGLGLSRTPGVGLTQHF.

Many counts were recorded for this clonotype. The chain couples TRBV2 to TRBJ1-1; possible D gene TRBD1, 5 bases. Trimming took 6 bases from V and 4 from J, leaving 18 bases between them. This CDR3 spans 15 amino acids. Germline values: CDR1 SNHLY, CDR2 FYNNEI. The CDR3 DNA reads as TGTGCCAGCAGCCTCCCGAGACAGATAATCACTGAAGCTTTCTTT. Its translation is CASSLPRQIITEAFF.

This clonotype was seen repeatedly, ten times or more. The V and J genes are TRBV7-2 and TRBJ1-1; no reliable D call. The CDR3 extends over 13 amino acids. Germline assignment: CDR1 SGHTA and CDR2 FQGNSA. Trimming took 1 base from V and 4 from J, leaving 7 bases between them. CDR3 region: CASSLERGTEAFF. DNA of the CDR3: TGTGCCAGCAGCTTAGAACGGGGCACTGAAGCTTTCTTT. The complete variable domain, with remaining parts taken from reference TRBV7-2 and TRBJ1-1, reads GAGVSQSPSNKVTEKGKDVELRCDPISGHTALYWYRQSLGQGLEFLIYFQGNSAPDKSGLPSDRFSAERTGGSVSTLTIQRTQQEDSAVYLCASSLERGTEAFFGQGTRLTVV.

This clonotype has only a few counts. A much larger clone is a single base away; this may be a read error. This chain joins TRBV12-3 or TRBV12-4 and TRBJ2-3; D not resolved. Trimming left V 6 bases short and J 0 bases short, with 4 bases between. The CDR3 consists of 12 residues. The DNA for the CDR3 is TGTGCCAGCAGGCATAGCACAGATACGCAGTATTTT. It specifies CASRHSTDTQYF.

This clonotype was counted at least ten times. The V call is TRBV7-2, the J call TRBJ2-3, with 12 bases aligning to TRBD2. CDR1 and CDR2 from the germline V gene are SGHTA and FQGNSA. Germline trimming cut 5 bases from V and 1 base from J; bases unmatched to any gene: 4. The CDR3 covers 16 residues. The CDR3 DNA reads TGTGCCAGCAGCCGCCGACTAGCGGGAGGCACAGATACGCAGTATTTT. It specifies CASSRRLAGGTDTQYF.

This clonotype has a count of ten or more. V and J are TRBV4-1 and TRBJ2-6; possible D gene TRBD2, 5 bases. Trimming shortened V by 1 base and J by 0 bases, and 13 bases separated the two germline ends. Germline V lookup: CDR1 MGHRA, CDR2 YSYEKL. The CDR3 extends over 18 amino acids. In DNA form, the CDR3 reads TGCGCCAGCAGCCAAGGGGAGCCAACTCTCTCTGGGGCCAACGTCCTGACTTTC. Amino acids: CASSQGEPTLSGANVLTF.

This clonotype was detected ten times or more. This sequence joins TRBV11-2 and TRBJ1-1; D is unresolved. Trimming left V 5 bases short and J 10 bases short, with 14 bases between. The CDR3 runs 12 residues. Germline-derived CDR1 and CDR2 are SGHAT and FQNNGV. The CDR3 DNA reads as TGTGCCAGCAGCCCCCGGGCCGGTGGAGCTTTCTTT. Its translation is CASSPRAGGAFF.

CDR3 loop: CASSAEGARDTEAFF. The CDR3, as DNA: TGTGCCAGCAGTGCCGAGGGGGCGCGGGACACTGAAGCTTTCTTT. The V and J genes are TRBV6-5 and TRBJ1-1; 7 bases fit TRBD1. This CDR3 contains 15 residues. The ends lost 5 bases at V and 3 bases at J; junction bases unmatched: 9. Germline V gene lookup returns CDR1 MNHEY and CDR2 SVGAGI.

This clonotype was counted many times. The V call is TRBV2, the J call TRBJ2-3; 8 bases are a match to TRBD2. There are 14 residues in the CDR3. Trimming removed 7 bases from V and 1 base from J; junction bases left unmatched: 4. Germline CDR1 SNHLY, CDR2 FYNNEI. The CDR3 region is CASTYSGGTDTQYF. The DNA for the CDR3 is TGTGCCAGCACCTATAGCGGGGGCACAGATACGCAGTATTTT.

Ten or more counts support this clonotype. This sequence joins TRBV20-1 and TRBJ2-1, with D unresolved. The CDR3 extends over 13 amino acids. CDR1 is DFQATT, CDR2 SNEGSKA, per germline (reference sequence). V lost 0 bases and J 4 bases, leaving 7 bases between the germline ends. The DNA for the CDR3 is TGCAGTGCTAGAGATACAGATTACAATGAGCAGTTCTTC. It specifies CSARDTDYNEQFF.